This TCR beta chain was documented in a study of blood T cell repertoires in COVID-19. Germline V CDR1 and CDR2: MDHEN, SYDVKM. The trim removed 8 bases at V and 2 bases at J, leaving 6 bases unmatched. The length of the CDR3 is 15 residues. Symptom resolution, clearance, or two negative PCRs marked donors in Cohort 3 as recovered. Produced via immunoSEQ multiplex PCR; TCRdb's table is partial and in-frame only. The sample has around 300,000 clones, 75% to 95% seen once. The sample consisted of PBMCs or T cells enriched from blood (not recorded which). The V gene is TRBV28, the J gene TRBJ2-2, with 9 bases matching TRBD2. The source of this sequence is a young woman who had recovered from COVID-19. CDR3 DNA: TGTGCCAGCCGAACGGGACTAGCTAACACCGGGGAGCTGTTTTTT. Protein product: CASRTGLANTGELFF.